Included here is one T cell receptor beta chain sequence, with context. Antigen unknown. This sample is drawn from a study of OX40 agonist ivuxolimab in advanced cancers. For the study at large: Averaging about 60 years in age, with a range of about 20 to 90, the cohort was approximately 83% male. Previous treatment with anti-PD-1, anti-PD-L1 or anti-CTLA-4 therapy was allowed; less than 45% had received some.

The study's findings and limits: Average numbers of expanded clones were greater in CD8+ T cells than in CD4+. Expanded peripheral T cells had an undetermined antigen specificity.

V was pared by 6 bases and J by 0 bases, with 11 bases between. Germline V gene sequence: CDR1 MDHEN, CDR2 SYDVKM. The CDR3 consists of 14 residues. TCRdb's table, derived via immunoSEQ multiplex PCR, lists solely in-frame clones and lacks some. The sample records 57,000 or so clones, around 83% being singletons. The gene calls are TRBV28 and TRBJ2-5; TRBD2 is a possible D gene (6 bases). The source of this sequence is an adult with an advanced solid tumor such as melanoma, head and neck, liver or kidney cancer. Source: CD4+ or CD8+ T cells sorted from blood, taken in a trial of the OX40 agonist ivuxolimab. CDR3 sequence (DNA): TGTGCCAGCAGCCCCGGGACTTACCAAGAGACCCAGTACTTC. Protein sequence: CASSPGTYQETQYF.